Each of the 13 T cell receptor beta chains below was sequenced from the same sample in a study of persistence of HIV-infected CD4 T cells. Stimulation used around 9.1 ug/mL lysate from CMV-infected fibroblasts. Sorting selected CD4+ T cells upregulating both CD40 ligand and CD69. The libraries were made with immunoSEQ version 4 in survey mode. Some clones are missing from TCRdb's copy, which holds only in-frame ones; the method was immunoSEQ multiplex PCR. This table holds 8,000 or so clones, about 61% found once. These TCRs' antigens remain unknown. The sample was CD4+ T cells sorted from PBMCs after approximately 19-hour stimulation, taken from a patient who received antiretroviral therapy. The receptors stem from an adult man with HIV who was CMV-seropositive.

V and J are TRBV7-2 and TRBJ2-5; no reliable D call. CDR1 SGHTA and CDR2 FQGNSA come from the germline V gene. Trimming pared 2 bases from V and 0 bases from J, leaving 4 bases between. The CDR3 runs 13 residues. For the CDR3, the DNA is TGTGCCAGCAGCTTAATGTACCAAGAGACCCAGTACTTC. It translates to CASSLMYQETQYF.

The CDR3 sequence is CASSQEGPAQKKRTEKLFF. CDR3 bases: TGCGCCAGCAGCCAAGAAGGCCCCGCCCAAAAGAAGCGAACAGAAAAACTGTTTTTT. The J gene is TRBJ1-4, the V gene TRBV4-3; D is unresolved. The length of the CDR3 is 19 residues. Germline CDR1 is LGHNA and CDR2 is YSLEER. The V and J ends lost 0 bases and 8 bases respectively, with 25 bases between them.

The V call is TRBV7-2, the J call TRBJ1-2; no clear D gene. The CDR3 is 11 residues long. Between the trimmed V and J ends, which lost 5 bases and 9 bases, there was a span of 10 bases. The V gene's germline CDR1 is SGHTA and CDR2 FQGNSA. DNA for the CDR3: TGTGCCAGCAGCCCGACCTCGAGCTACACCTTC. It yields the protein CASSPTSSYTF.

The chain carries TRBV6-5 and TRBJ1-1; TRBD1 agrees at 8 bases. Trimming cost V 5 bases and J 4 bases; bases outside gene matches: 9. This CDR3 is 15 amino acids long. CDR1 MNHEY and CDR2 SVGAGI come from the germline V gene. CDR3 region: CASSKWKQGGTEAFF. Here the CDR3 DNA reads TGTGCCAGCAGTAAATGGAAACAGGGGGGCACTGAAGCTTTCTTT.

The rearrangement uses TRBV2 and TRBJ2-7; no clear D. V was shortened by 3 bases and J by 5 bases, with 11 bases between the two germline ends. The germline gives CDR1 SNHLY, CDR2 FYNNEI. This CDR3 is built from 13 residues. The DNA for the CDR3 is TGTGCCAGCAGTGACCGCAGGTTAAACGAGCAGTACTTC. Encoded protein: CASSDRRLNEQYF.

This sequence joins TRBV2 and TRBJ2-2; 8 nucleotides agree with TRBD1. J lost 5 bases, V lost 8 bases, and 4 bases had no gene match. The CDR3 is 13 residues long. CDR1 and CDR2 (germline): SNHLY, FYNNEI. This chain's CDR3 is CASQGARTGELFF. As DNA, the CDR3 is TGTGCCAGCCAGGGGGCGAGGACCGGGGAGCTGTTTTTT.

This clone was detected only a few times. One end of the junction does not line up with germline, which may come from a read error. The CDR3 spells CSASRAQERRGF. The CDR3, as DNA: TGCAGTGCTAGTAGAGCTCAGGAACGGAGGGGCTTC. The chain couples TRBV20-1 to TRBJ1-2; TRBD1 might be the D (5 bases). CDR1 is DFQATT and CDR2 is SNEGSKA in the germline V gene (reference sequence). The CDR3 contains 12 residues.

This clone was counted a single time. The rearrangement uses TRBV18 and TRBJ1-1, with no clear D. Per the germline V gene, CDR1 is KGHSH and CDR2 is LQKENI. The CDR3 is 14 amino acids. V was cut by 1 base and J by 5 bases, with 11 bases left in between. The CDR3: CASSPLAGDTEAFF. CDR3 coding DNA: TGTGCCAGCTCACCACTCGCCGGGGATACTGAAGCTTTCTTT.

V is TRBV2 and J is TRBJ1-1; a weak D match, TRBD1 (5 bases). The V end was cut by 2 bases, the J end by 1 base, with 17 bases between. The germline CDR1 and CDR2 sequences are SNHLY and FYNNEI. The CDR3 sequence is 17 residues long. The CDR3 sequence: CASSEPRGRDWNTEAFF. The CDR3 region has the DNA TGTGCCAGCAGTGAACCACGGGGCAGGGATTGGAACACTGAAGCTTTCTTT.

The DNA of the CDR3 is TGTGCCAGCAGCCGATATTCTGGTTCACCCCTCCACTTT. Encoded protein: CASSRYSGSPLHF. The chain links TRBV11-1 to TRBJ1-6; D ambiguous. The V end lost 5 bases, the J end lost 9 bases, and 11 bases lay between the germline ends. This CDR3 is built from 13 residues. Germline CDR1 is SGHAT and CDR2 is FQDESV (reference sequence).

The chain links TRBV3-1 (or the pseudogene TRBV3-2) to TRBJ2-6, with no clear D. This CDR3 has 16 amino acids. Germline V lookup: CDR1 LGHDT, CDR2 YNNKEL (reference sequence). Trimming shortened V by 0 bases and J by 2 bases, and 8 bases separated the two germline ends. CDR3 nucleotide sequence: TGTGCCAGCAGCCAAGATTTAGGGACTGGGGCCAACGTCCTGACTTTC. Translating it yields CASSQDLGTGANVLTF.

The chain carries TRBV10-2 and TRBJ2-5; D is possibly TRBD1 (6 bases). V lost 8 bases, J lost 5 bases, and 9 bases lay in between. The CDR3 loop spans 11 amino acids. Germline-derived CDR1 and CDR2 are WSHSY and SAAADI. DNA for the CDR3: TGCGCCAGCGCCCAGGGGGAGACCCAGTACTTC. Residues: CASAQGETQYF.

The table lists this clone with a few counts. This chain joins TRBV28 and TRBJ1-4; maybe TRBD1 (5 bases). This CDR3 has 15 amino acids. Germline values: CDR1 MDHEN, CDR2 SYDVKM. V was trimmed by 1 base and J by 6 bases, leaving 12 bases between them. The DNA for the CDR3 is TGTGCCAGCAGTTTATCAAGGGGCACGGATGAAAAACTGTTTTTT. This translates into CASSLSRGTDEKLFF.